This T cell receptor beta chain was recovered during a study of cytomegalovirus exposure and HLA in healthy donors. Study results and limitations: Indistinguishability led to the exclusion of some V segments, TRBV6-2 and TRBV6-3 included. Researchers reported in a later analysis that common viral pathogens appeared linked to several top clusters.

To note about this clone: What it binds is unknown.

Primers included in the PCR were 60 Vbeta and 13 Jbeta primers. Sequencing used immunoSEQ multiplex PCR; TCRdb keeps in-frame clones, though not all of them. The sample has roughly 110,000 clones, about three quarters seen once. The V and J ends lost 1 base and 5 bases, in that order; junction bases with no gene match: 13. This CDR3 spans 17 amino acids. Germline lookup yields CDR1 MNHEY and CDR2 SMNVEV (reference sequence). The chain combines TRBV27 with TRBJ2-5; 7 bases align to TRBD1. Sample: PBMCs. This sequence was found in a woman in her 40s in good health and CMV-seropositive. The CDR3 loop reads CASSLFLGVDRVETQYF. The CDR3 nucleotides read TGTGCCAGCAGTTTATTTCTGGGGGTTGACAGGGTTGAGACCCAGTACTTC.